This T cell receptor beta chain was sequenced in a study of cytomegalovirus exposure and HLA in healthy donors. Concerning this clone itself: Its antigen is undetermined.

Points from the study as a whole: The study dropped some indistinguishable V segments, TRBV6-2 and TRBV6-3 among them. Prediction of most subjects' HLA-A and HLA-B alleles by TCR beta sequences was reportedly accurate.

Germline CDR1 SNHLY, CDR2 FYNNEI. V was trimmed by 2 bases and J by 1 base, leaving 12 bases between them. The CDR3 is 16 amino acids. PCR primers comprised 60 Vbeta and 13 Jbeta primers. The data were produced by immunoSEQ multiplex PCR, yet TCRdb's version contains in-frame clones alone and is incomplete. The table records 99,000 or so clones, about 15% of them present only once. This chain links TRBV2 with TRBJ1-5, with D maybe TRBD1 (5 bases). Sequencing input: PBMCs. This receptor was obtained from a female donor in good health and CMV-seronegative. The CDR3 region is CASSENGGDSNQPQHF. In DNA form, the CDR3 reads TGTGCCAGCAGTGAAAATGGGGGGGACAGCAATCAGCCCCAGCATTTT.